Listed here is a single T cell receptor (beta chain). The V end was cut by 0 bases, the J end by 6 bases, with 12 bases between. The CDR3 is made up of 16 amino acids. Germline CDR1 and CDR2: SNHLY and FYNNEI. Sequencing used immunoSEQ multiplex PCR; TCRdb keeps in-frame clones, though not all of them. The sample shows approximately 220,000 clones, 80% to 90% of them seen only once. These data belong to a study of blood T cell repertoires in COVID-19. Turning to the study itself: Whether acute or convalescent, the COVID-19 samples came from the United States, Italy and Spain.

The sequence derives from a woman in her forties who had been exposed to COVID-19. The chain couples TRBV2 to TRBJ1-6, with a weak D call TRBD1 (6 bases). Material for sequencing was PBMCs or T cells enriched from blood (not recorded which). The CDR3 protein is CASSEAGRGGNSPLHF. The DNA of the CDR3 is TGTGCCAGCAGTGAAGCGGGGAGGGGGGGTAATTCACCCCTCCACTTT.